The 11 T cell receptor beta chains below all came from one sample that was sequenced in a study of blood T cell repertoires in COVID-19. Using immunoSEQ multiplex PCR, the repertoire was profiled, and TCRdb retains in-frame clones only, with some absent. The sample carries roughly 60,000 clones, roughly 90% recorded once. Sequencing was performed on peripheral blood. The source is a man aged 50 to 59 with active COVID-19.

This chain links TRBV10-3 with TRBJ2-1; D is ambiguous. Germline V gene sequence: CDR1 ENHRY, CDR2 SYGVKD. The CDR3 contains 14 residues. The V end was cut by 6 bases, the J end by 3 bases, with 12 bases between. CDR3 loop: CAISTTGIYNEQFF. The CDR3 DNA is TGTGCCATCAGCACGACTGGAATCTACAATGAGCAGTTCTTC.

The chain uses TRBV7-2 and TRBJ2-7; possible D gene TRBD2, 6 bases. Trimming took 5 bases from V and 2 from J, leaving 16 bases between them. This CDR3 contains 15 residues. Germline V gene sequence: CDR1 SGHTA, CDR2 FQGNSA. In nucleotides, the CDR3 is TGTGCCAGCAGCGATGGCGGGACGTCTACCTACGAGCAGTACTTC. Translation gives CASSDGGTSTYEQYF.

CDR3 DNA sequence: TGTGCCAGCAGTTACTCCCAGTCTAGCGGGGGCCCTCAGCAGTACTTC. Protein: CASSYSQSSGGPQQYF. The rearrangement links TRBV6-2 or TRBV6-3 to TRBJ2-7, with 10 bases matching TRBD2. The CDR3 runs to 16 residues. Losses at the gene ends were 0 bases for V and 8 bases for J; bases not matched to a gene: 10. From germline, CDR1 is MNHEY and CDR2 SVGEGT.

Remarks on this clone: This sample includes further DNA sequences coding for the same CDR3. The chain combines TRBV18 with TRBJ1-6; TRBD1 matches 9 bases. Germline loops: CDR1 KGHSH, CDR2 LQKENI. There are 14 residues in the CDR3. J lost 7 bases, V lost 3 bases, and 1 base had no gene match. CDR3 region: CASSPGQGNSPLHF. The CDR3 nucleotides read TGTGCCAGCTCACCCGGACAGGGGAATTCACCCCTCCACTTT.

This clone was seen a handful of times. The chain recombines TRBV2 with TRBJ1-5; D not certain. The germline V and J ends were trimmed by 3 bases and 2 bases, with 8 bases remaining between them. The germline V gene has CDR1 SNHLY and CDR2 FYNNEI. This CDR3 has 14 amino acids. The CDR3 protein is CASSDEHGNQPQHF. DNA for the CDR3: TGTGCCAGCAGTGATGAGCATGGCAATCAGCCCCAGCATTTT.

This chain uses TRBV4-1 with TRBJ1-5; D is unresolved. V gave up 0 bases and J gave up 9 bases, with 15 bases separating them. The CDR3 runs to 15 residues. Germline CDR1 MGHRA, CDR2 YSYEKL. The CDR3 loop is CASSQEVSSIGPQHF. The CDR3 DNA follows: TGCGCCAGCAGCCAAGAGGTCTCCTCTATCGGGCCCCAGCATTTT.

The V gene is TRBV5-1, the J gene TRBJ2-7; TRBD1 aligns across 10 bases. The CDR3 extends over 13 amino acids. After removal of 4 bases from V and 6 bases from J, the junction contained 4 bases not matched to a gene. Germline loops: CDR1 SGHRS, CDR2 YFSETQ. The DNA for the CDR3 is TGCGCCAGCAGCGCCCGGACAGGGGGCGAGCAGTACTTC. Its protein is CASSARTGGEQYF. Supplemented by reference TRBV5-1 and TRBJ2-7, the full variable domain reads KAGVTQTPRYLIKTRGQQVTLSCSPISGHRSVSWYQQTPGQGLQFLFEYFSETQRNKGNFPGRFSGRQFSNSRSEMNVSTLELGDSALYLCASSARTGGEQYFGPGTRLTVT.

In its sample, this clone was seen once. The rearrangement uses TRBV3-1 (or the pseudogene TRBV3-2) and TRBJ1-3; D not resolved. Germline V gives CDR1 LGHDT, CDR2 YNNKEL (reference sequence). The CDR3 totals 18 residues. Trimming took 0 bases from V and 0 from J, leaving 15 bases between them. CDR3 nucleotides: TGTGCCAGCAGCCAAGATCCTGGAGGTGCCAGCTCTGGAAACACCATATATTTT. This sequence encodes CASSQDPGGASSGNTIYF.

A few counts support this clone. This chain links TRBV5-8 with TRBJ2-1; D perhaps matches TRBD1 (6 bases). Germline-derived CDR1 and CDR2 are SGHTS and YDEGEE. With 3 bases removed from V and 4 bases from J, the gap between germline ends came to 11 bases. This CDR3 has 14 amino acids. The CDR3 DNA follows: TGTGCCAGCAGCTGGGACACAACATACAATGAGCAGTTCTTC. Amino acids: CASSWDTTYNEQFF.

J is TRBJ2-7 and V is TRBV7-2; a weak D match, TRBD2 (5 bases). This CDR3 is 13 amino acids long. The V gene's germline CDR1 is SGHTA and CDR2 FQGNSA. V lost 7 bases, J lost 2 bases, and 12 bases lay in between. CDR3 nucleotide sequence: TGTGCCAGCACCACGGGGAGTACCTACGAGCAGTACTTC. Encoded protein: CASTTGSTYEQYF.

The rearrangement joins TRBV7-9 to TRBJ1-6; D remains ambiguous. Germline lookup yields CDR1 SEHNR and CDR2 FQNEAQ (reference sequence). The length of the CDR3 is 16 residues. The ends were cut back, 1 base at V and 8 bases at J, with 15 bases in the middle. Here the CDR3 reads CASSLGRATPDSPLHF. The CDR3 DNA sequence: TGTGCCAGCAGCTTAGGGCGGGCCACTCCGGATTCACCCCTCCACTTT.